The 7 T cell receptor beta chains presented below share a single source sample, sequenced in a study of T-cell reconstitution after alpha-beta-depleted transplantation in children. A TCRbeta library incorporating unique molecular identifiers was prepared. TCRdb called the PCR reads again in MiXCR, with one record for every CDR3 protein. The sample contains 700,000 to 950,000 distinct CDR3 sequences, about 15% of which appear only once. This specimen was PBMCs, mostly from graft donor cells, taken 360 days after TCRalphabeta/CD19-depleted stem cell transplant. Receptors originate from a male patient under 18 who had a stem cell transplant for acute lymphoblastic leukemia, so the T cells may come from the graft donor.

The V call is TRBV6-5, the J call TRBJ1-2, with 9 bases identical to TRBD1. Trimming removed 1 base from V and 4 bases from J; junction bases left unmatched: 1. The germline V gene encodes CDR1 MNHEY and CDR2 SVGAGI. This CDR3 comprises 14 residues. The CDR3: CASSYLGQGYGYTF. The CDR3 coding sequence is TGTGCCAGCAGTTACTTGGGACAGGGCTATGGCTACACCTTC.

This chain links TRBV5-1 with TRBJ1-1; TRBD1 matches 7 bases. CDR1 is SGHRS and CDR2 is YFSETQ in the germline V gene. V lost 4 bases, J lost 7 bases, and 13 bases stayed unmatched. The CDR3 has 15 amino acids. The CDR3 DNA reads TGCGCCAGCAGCCGGGACGGACAGGCGGAGAATGAAGCTTTCTTT. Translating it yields CASSRDGQAENEAFF.

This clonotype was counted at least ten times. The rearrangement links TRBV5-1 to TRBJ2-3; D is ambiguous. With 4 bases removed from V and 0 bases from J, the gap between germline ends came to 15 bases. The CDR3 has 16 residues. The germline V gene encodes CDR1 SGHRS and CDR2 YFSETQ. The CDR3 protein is CASSKYTQSSTDTQYF. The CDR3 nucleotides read TGCGCCAGCAGCAAATACACCCAATCTAGCACAGATACGCAGTATTTT. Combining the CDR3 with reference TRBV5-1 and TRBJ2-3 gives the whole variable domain KAGVTQTPRYLIKTRGQQVTLSCSPISGHRSVSWYQQTPGQGLQFLFEYFSETQRNKGNFPGRFSGRQFSNSRSEMNVSTLELGDSALYLCASSKYTQSSTDTQYFGPGTRLTVL.

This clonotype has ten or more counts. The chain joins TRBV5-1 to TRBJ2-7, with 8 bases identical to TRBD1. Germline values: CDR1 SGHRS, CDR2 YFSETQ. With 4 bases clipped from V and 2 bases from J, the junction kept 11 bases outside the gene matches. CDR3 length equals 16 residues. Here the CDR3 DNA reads TGCGCCAGCAGCACAAGCCAGGGGGCGCCCCCCTACGAGCAGTACTTC. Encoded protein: CASSTSQGAPPYEQYF.

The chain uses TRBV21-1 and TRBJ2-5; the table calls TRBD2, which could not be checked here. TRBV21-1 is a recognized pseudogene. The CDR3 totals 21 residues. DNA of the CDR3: TGTGCCAGCAGCCGAAACAGGGTAAGGGTTCGACTAGCGGAGTACCAAGAGACCCAGTACTTC. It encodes CASSRNRVRVRLAEYQETQYF.

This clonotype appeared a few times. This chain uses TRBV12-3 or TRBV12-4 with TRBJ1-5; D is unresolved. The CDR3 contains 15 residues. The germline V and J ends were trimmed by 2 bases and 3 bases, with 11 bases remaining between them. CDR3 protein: CASSLTMGSNQPQHF. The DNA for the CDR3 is TGTGCCAGCAGTTTAACCATGGGTTCCAATCAGCCCCAGCATTTT.

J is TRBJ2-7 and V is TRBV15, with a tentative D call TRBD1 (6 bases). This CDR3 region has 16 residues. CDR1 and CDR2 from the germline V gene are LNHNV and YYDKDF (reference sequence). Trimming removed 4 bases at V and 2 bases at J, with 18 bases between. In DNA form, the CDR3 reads TGTGCCACCAGCACCGAGAGGCCTAGGGGGACCTACGAGCAGTACTTC. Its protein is CATSTERPRGTYEQYF.